Below are 10 T cell receptor beta chains sequenced from a single sample in a study of blood T cell repertoires in COVID-19. This table comes from immunoSEQ multiplex PCR, and its TCRdb copy is limited to in-frame clones, with some not included. Found here are approximately 50,000 clones, approximately 90% of them singletons; the top ten hold approximately 4.9%. The sequenced sample consisted of peripheral blood. These receptors all stem from a man aged 65-85 years with acute or convalescent COVID-19.

As concerns this clone: Distinct nucleotide sequences in the sample also encode this CDR3. CDR3 sequence (DNA): TGTGCCAGCAGTTTGAGGACAGGGGGCTTGAACACTGAAGCTTTCTTT. Its translation is CASSLRTGGLNTEAFF. This rearrangement joins TRBV28 to TRBJ1-1; TRBD1 matches 11 bases. Losses at the gene ends were 3 bases for V and 0 bases for J; bases not matched to a gene: 3. This CDR3 spans 16 amino acids. Germline lookup yields CDR1 MDHEN and CDR2 SYDVKM.

This clone counts as medium-sized. The V gene is TRBV6-6, the J gene TRBJ2-7; D is ambiguous. Trimming shortened V by 5 bases and J by 3 bases, and 11 bases separated the two germline ends. Germline assignment: CDR1 MNHNY and CDR2 SVGAGI (reference sequence). This CDR3 contains 13 residues. CDR3 sequence: CASSANENYEQYF. DNA of the CDR3: TGTGCCAGCAGTGCCAACGAGAACTACGAGCAGTACTTC.

The rearrangement joins TRBV7-9 to TRBJ2-3; 7 bases are shared with TRBD1. Germline V lookup: CDR1 SEHNR, CDR2 FQNEAQ (reference sequence). This CDR3 spans 14 amino acids. Trimming took 3 bases from V and 4 from J; bases not matched to a gene: 4. The CDR3 protein is CASSFMQGADTQYF. Written as DNA, the CDR3 is TGTGCCAGCAGCTTTATGCAGGGGGCAGATACGCAGTATTTT.

CDR3 DNA sequence: TGTGCCAGCAGTACGAACCGGGGTCGGGACAGACATGCCGGGGAGCTGTTTTTT. Translation: CASSTNRGRDRHAGELFF. V is TRBV6-2 or TRBV6-3 and J is TRBJ2-2; 7 bases line up with TRBD1. Germline V CDR1 and CDR2: MNHEY, SVGEGT. This CDR3 has 18 amino acids. V shed 5 bases and J 6 bases; nucleotides not matched to a gene: 18.

J is TRBJ1-6 and V is TRBV9; 7 positions agree with TRBD1. The CDR3 loop spans 15 amino acids. Germline assignment: CDR1 SGDLS and CDR2 YYNGEE. V was pared by 4 bases and J by 3 bases, with 4 bases of the junction left unmatched. Here the CDR3 reads CASSSGDSYNSPLHF. Written as DNA, the CDR3 is TGTGCCAGCAGCTCCGGGGACAGCTATAATTCACCCCTCCACTTT.

The chain combines TRBV5-5 with TRBJ2-7; 8 bases match TRBD1. Germline values: CDR1 SGHKS, CDR2 YYEKEE (reference sequence). The length of the CDR3 is 13 residues. Losses at the gene ends were 4 bases for V and 9 bases for J; bases not matched to a gene: 9. The DNA of the CDR3 is TGTGCCAGCAGCGTAGGACAGGGAATAAGGCAGTACTTC. Translating gives CASSVGQGIRQYF. Looking up the rest from reference TRBV5-5 and TRBJ2-7 gives the full variable domain: DAGVTQSPTHLIKTRGQQVTLRCSPISGHKSVSWYQQVLGQGPQFIFQYYEKEERGRGNFPDRFSARQFPNYSSELNVNALLLGDSALYLCASSVGQGIRQYFGPGTRLTVT.

The chain combines TRBV29-1 with TRBJ2-7, with D perhaps TRBD2 (6 bases). This CDR3 is built from 13 residues. CDR1 and CDR2 from the germline V gene are SQVTM and ANQGSEA. The V end was cut by 6 bases, the J end by 4 bases, with 16 bases between. The CDR3 region is CSVRTAGGYEQYF. The CDR3 coding sequence is TGCAGCGTCCGGACGGCAGGAGGGTACGAGCAGTACTTC.

CDR3 coding DNA: TGTGCCAGCAGCTTCGTTAAGGGGGATTTTCAATACGAGCAGTACTTC. Its protein product is CASSFVKGDFQYEQYF. V usage is TRBV5-4 and J usage is TRBJ2-7; weak D call: TRBD1 (6 bases). Per germline, CDR1 SGHNT and CDR2 YYREEE (reference sequence). V dropped 2 bases and J dropped 4 bases, with 19 bases sitting between them. This CDR3 has 16 residues. The whole variable domain, remainder taken from reference TRBV5-4 and TRBJ2-7, is ETGVTQSPTHLIKTRGQQVTLRCSSQSGHNTVSWYQQALGQGPQFIFQYYREEENGRGNFPPRFSGLQFPNYSSELNVNALELDDSALYLCASSFVKGDFQYEQYFGPGTRLTVT.

The chain employs TRBV3-1 (or the pseudogene TRBV3-2) and TRBJ2-3, with 10 nucleotides matching TRBD1. The CDR3 sequence is 16 residues long. Germline assignment: CDR1 LGHDT and CDR2 YNNKEL (reference sequence). J lost 2 bases, V lost 1 base, and 3 bases had no gene match. This CDR3 reads CASSQGGQGITDTQYF. The CDR3 DNA follows: TGTGCCAGCAGCCAAGGGGGACAGGGGATCACAGATACGCAGTATTTT.

This chain links TRBV7-9 with TRBJ1-1, with D possibly matching TRBD1 (6 bases). V shed 3 bases and J shed 0 bases, with 23 bases lying between them. CDR1 and CDR2 from the germline V gene are SEHNR and FQNEAQ (reference sequence). The CDR3 runs 19 residues. CDR3: CASSFSIRKAGGLNTEAFF. CDR3 DNA sequence: TGTGCCAGCAGCTTTAGCATTAGAAAGGCGGGGGGCCTGAACACTGAAGCTTTCTTT.